This TCR beta chain came from a study of human T cells and chemical hapten exposure. Study-wide background: The study enrolled mostly female patients with alopecia areata, totalis or universalis.

General study points: The count of PT1 expanded TCRs correlated positively with patch test score.

This clonotype appeared many times. Antigen specificity is unknown. Germline CDR1 MNHNS, CDR2 SASEGT. Trimming removed 6 bases at V and 1 base at J, with 9 bases between. The CDR3 consists of 13 residues. During construction of the library, unique molecular identifiers were attached to individual cDNA molecules for quantitative, reproducible TCR counting. TCRdb re-called the RACE reads through MiXCR, storing one row per CDR3 protein. The sample holds 150,000 to 200,000 distinct CDR3 sequences; 24% are singletons and the top ten take roughly 2.3%. The sample's time point: patch test 3, about 24 weeks after DPC sensitization. Treatment meaning: therapeutic diphenylcyclopropenone sensitization with weekly scalp DPC.

J is TRBJ2-5 and V is TRBV6-1; D not resolved. The sequencing used whole blood, collected in connection with sensitization to the hapten diphenylcyclopropenone (DPC). The sequence came from a woman in her forties with alopecia areata. Some clones in this sample may be carry-over from other donors' samples. The CDR3 loop is CASRTLTQETQYF. The CDR3 DNA follows: TGTGCCAGCAGGACACTCACCCAAGAGACCCAGTACTTC.